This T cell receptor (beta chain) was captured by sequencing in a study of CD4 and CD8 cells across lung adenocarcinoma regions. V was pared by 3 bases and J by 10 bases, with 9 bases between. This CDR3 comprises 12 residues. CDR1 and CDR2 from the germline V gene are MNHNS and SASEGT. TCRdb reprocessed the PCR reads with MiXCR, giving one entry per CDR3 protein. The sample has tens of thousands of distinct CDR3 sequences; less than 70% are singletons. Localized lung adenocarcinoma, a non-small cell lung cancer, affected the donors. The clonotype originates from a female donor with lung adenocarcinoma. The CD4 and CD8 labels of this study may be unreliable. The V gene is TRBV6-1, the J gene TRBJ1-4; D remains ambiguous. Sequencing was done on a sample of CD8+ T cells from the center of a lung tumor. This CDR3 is CASSDREAKLFF. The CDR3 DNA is TGTGCCAGCAGTGATAGGGAGGCAAAACTGTTTTTT.